The clone carrying this T cell receptor (beta chain) occurred many times. TCRdb analysed the reads with MiXCR anew, one entry per CDR3 protein. Of about 490,000 distinct CDR3 sequences in the sample, about 15% are singletons; the top ten hold 20% to 30%. Trimming cost V 7 bases and J 8 bases, with 17 bases left between them. The CDR3 extends over 13 amino acids. CDR1 and CDR2 (germline): MDHEN, SYDVKM. The entry originates in a study of T cell repertoires in cytomegalovirus infection. The clonotype comes from a human donor in good health (CMV status not recorded). Some clones in this sample may be carry-over from other donors' samples. This chain connects TRBV28 to TRBJ1-2; no definite D call. Specimen: CD8+ T cells from PBMCs. CDR3 amino acids: CASIRERTGGYTF. Written as DNA, the CDR3 is TGTGCCAGCATCCGGGAAAGGACTGGAGGCTACACCTTC.